This T cell receptor beta chain comes out of a study of T cells after yellow fever vaccination. Turning to the study itself: SMART-Seq v4 Ultra Low Input served to prepare low-cell-number fractions. Study conclusions and caveats: Clones from primary vaccination mostly reappeared after the booster (around 96% CD4, approximately 88% CD8). Overlap between CD4 and CD8 compartments was detected for a small share of clonotypes.

This CDR3 is built from 13 residues. The V gene lost 2 bases and the J gene lost 7 bases, with 11 bases spanning the gap. In its sample, this clonotype was seen a few times. Its antigen is as yet unknown. Each CDR3 protein gets one entry after TCRdb re-called the 5' RACE reads with MiXCR. The sample lists around 67,000 distinct CDR3 sequences, approximately 6.5% occurring once. This receptor was obtained from a man aged 18 to 35 who received the YFV17D yellow fever vaccine. The chain carries TRBV12-3 or TRBV12-4 and TRBJ1-2; D is possibly TRBD1 (6 bases). Here the sequenced sample was CD8+ T cells sorted from PBMCs, taken 5 days after the first yellow fever vaccination. CDR3 residues: CASSLLRGSGYTF. The CDR3 DNA follows: TGTGCCAGCAGTTTACTCAGGGGTAGTGGCTACACCTTC.